This TCR beta chain was obtained from a study of vaccination and CD4 T cells after COVID-19. Study details: Culture controls were given either a CEFX pool, an HIV-1 Nef pool, or no peptide.

An Oncomine TCR Beta short-read assay was used to sequence the DNA from cultured CD4+ T cells. One entry per CDR3 protein results from TCRdb running MiXCR on the PCR reads. The sample has about 15,000 distinct CDR3 sequences, 55% to 85% seen once. CDR3 length: 13 amino acids. V was pared by 0 bases and J by 8 bases, with 10 bases between. Germline loops: CDR1 MNHEY, CDR2 SVGAGI. With regard to this clonotype: Its specificity is unknown.

Noted treatment: roughly ten-day PBMC culture with coronavirus spike peptide pools or control peptides (ViraFEST assay). This TCR derives from a human donor who had recovered from COVID-19. This sequence joins TRBV6-5 and TRBJ1-2; D might be TRBD1 (6 bases). What was sequenced was CD4+ T cells from blood, cultured in vitro. The CDR3 DNA sequence: TGTGCCAGCAGTTACTCAGGGGGGTGGGGCTACACCTTC. It encodes CASSYSGGWGYTF.